These T cell receptor beta chains were read from a single sample in a study of T cells in localized non-small cell lung cancer. TCRdb's copy holds only in-frame clones and misses some; the assay was immunoSEQ multiplex PCR. The sample lists about 43,000 clones; roughly 90% were seen once. Here the sequenced sample was PBMCs, taken before any cancer treatment. Receptor source: a woman aged 35 to 70 with stage II lung adenocarcinoma. The CDR3 runs from the conserved cysteine through the conserved F or W. The D gene is left open where the match is weak. Expanded clones get a size class; other rows say once, few or many, or leave the size out.

clone_size j_call cdr3_length d_call v_call cdr3_nt cdr3_aa
. TRBJ2-2 14 . TRBV19 TGTGCCAGTAGTATCGCAGGGGCTGACGGGGAGCTGTTTTTT CASSIAGADGELFF
. TRBJ2-5 15 . TRBV5-6 TGTGCCAGCAGCTTAGGATGGGGAATTGGAGAGACCCAGTACTTC CASSLGWGIGETQYF
. TRBJ1-5 13 . TRBV7-9 TGTGCCAGCAGGGATGTGGACGGTGAGCCCCAGCATTTT CASRDVDGEPQHF
. TRBJ1-1 15 . TRBV25-1 TGTGCCAGCAGTGAATTAGCGGGGTCGAACACTGAAGCTTTCTTT CASSELAGSNTEAFF
. TRBJ2-7 14 . TRBV7-2 TGTGCCAGCAGCTCCCAGGGGGGGGCCTACGAGCAGTACTTC CASSSQGGAYEQYF
. TRBJ1-1 16 . TRBV4-2 TGTGCCAGCAGCCAAGATATAGGGACCCTCGGGGGTGAAGCTTTCTTT CASSQDIGTLGGEAFF
. TRBJ2-7 13 . TRBV5-6 TGTGCCAGCAGCCCCGGGACACCATACGAGCAGTACTTC CASSPGTPYEQYF
. TRBJ2-2 15 TRBD1 TRBV28 TGTGCCAGCAGTCCGACAGGGTTCGACACCGGGGAGCTGTTTTTT CASSPTGFDTGELFF
. TRBJ1-1 15 . TRBV5-8 TGTGCCAGCAGCCTCCCCGACAGCCGGAACACTGAAGCTTTCTTT CASSLPDSRNTEAFF
few TRBJ1-2 15 . TRBV25-1 TGTGCCAGCAGTAGTCGAACGGCCGGGCTCTATGGCTACACCTTC CASSSRTAGLYGYTF
once TRBJ2-2 12 . TRBV6-5 TGTGCCACTAACGGGTTGACCGGGGAGCTGTTTTTT CATNGLTGELFF
. TRBJ1-3 15 . TRBV10-3 TGTGCCATCAGTGATGGGACCAACTCTGGAAACACCATATATTTT CAISDGTNSGNTIYF
. TRBJ2-1 14 . TRBV4-2 TGTGCCAGCAGCCAAGTCCGTGGTTTCGGTGAGCAGTTCTTC CASSQVRGFGEQFF
once TRBJ2-5 15 TRBD1 TRBV7-6 TGTGCCAGCACCCTTAGGGGGCAGGGCGGAGAGACCCAGTACTTC CASTLRGQGGETQYF
. TRBJ2-1 16 TRBD2 TRBV6-4 TGTGCCAGCAGTGACTCTGCTAGCGGACCCTACAATGAGCAGTTCTTC CASSDSASGPYNEQFF